Following are 9 T cell receptor beta chains from one sample sequenced in a study of post-analysis software for immune sequencing data (dated by TCRdb to about 2015). The receptor library was made with PCR. The instrument given in TCRdb is Illumina HiSeq 2500. Unique molecular identifiers were incorporated into TCR beta cDNA libraries to reduce PCR and sequencing biases. TCRdb reanalyzed the raw reads on its own, using fastp at Q25 for trimming and MiXCR for clone calling, and kept in-frame beta chains. Here each entry gathers all rows of one CDR3 protein and keeps the most common genes and DNA. The sample includes about 540,000 distinct CDR3 sequences, with 30% to 40% observed a single time. About 6% of the sample lies in the top ten. Antigens of these TCRs are unknown. The research as a whole found: Patients showed significantly higher frequencies than controls for a handful of TRBV segments, among them TRBV5-6, TRBV5-1 and TRBV20-1.

Sequencing input: blood. These receptors were taken from a girl under 18 with multiple sclerosis.

This clonotype occurred a few times. CDR3 sequence reads: CASSLGLTYNEQFF. The CDR3 region has the DNA TGTGCCAGCAGCTTAGGACTCACCTACAATGAGCAGTTCTTC. This sequence joins TRBV11-2 and TRBJ2-1, with D hard to call. The ends were cut back, 1 base at V and 2 bases at J, with 6 bases in the middle. The CDR3 covers 14 residues. Germline CDR1 and CDR2: SGHAT and FQNNGV.

This rearrangement joins TRBV2 to TRBJ2-5; D is perhaps TRBD1 (6 bases). Between the trimmed V and J ends, which lost 7 bases and 3 bases, there was a span of 12 bases. Germline CDR1 is SNHLY and CDR2 is FYNNEI. The CDR3 is 13 residues long. The CDR3 spells CASKGDMKETQYF. CDR3 DNA: TGTGCCAGCAAGGGGGACATGAAAGAGACCCAGTACTTC.

The chain is built from TRBV5-1 and TRBJ2-3, with D possibly being TRBD2 (6 bases). This CDR3 contains 16 residues. V was shortened by 4 bases and J by 5 bases, with 20 bases between the two germline ends. The germline CDR1 and CDR2 sequences are SGHRS and YFSETQ. CDR3 protein: CASSANPGLTEDTQYF. CDR3 nucleotide sequence: TGCGCCAGCAGCGCAAACCCGGGACTGACGGAAGATACGCAGTATTTT.

This clonotype has a handful of counts. The rearrangement links TRBV5-1 to TRBJ1-2; 9 bases line up with TRBD1. In germline, CDR1 is SGHRS, CDR2 YFSETQ. CDR3 length: 13 amino acids. The V segment lost 4 bases and the J segment 6 bases; nucleotides outside the gene matches: 4. The CDR3 sequence: CASSMRTGDGYTF. CDR3 bases: TGCGCCAGCAGCATGCGGACAGGGGATGGCTACACCTTC. Combining the CDR3 with reference TRBV5-1 and TRBJ1-2 gives the whole variable domain KAGVTQTPRYLIKTRGQQVTLSCSPISGHRSVSWYQQTPGQGLQFLFEYFSETQRNKGNFPGRFSGRQFSNSRSEMNVSTLELGDSALYLCASSMRTGDGYTFGSGTRLTVV.

The chain links TRBV18 to TRBJ2-1; 9 bases align to TRBD1. CDR3 length equals 16 residues. Trimming removed 6 bases from V and 1 base from J; junction bases left unmatched: 7. Per the germline V gene, CDR1 is KGHSH and CDR2 is LQKENI. The CDR3 sequence is CASSRSGTGSYNEQFF. In DNA form, the CDR3 reads TGTGCCAGCTCCCGCTCCGGGACAGGGTCCTACAATGAGCAGTTCTTC.

This clonotype appeared a few times. CDR3 sequence reads: CASRAHNSEAFF. The CDR3 DNA reads as TGTGCCAGCAGGGCCCACAATTCTGAAGCTTTCTTT. The chain links TRBV25-1 to TRBJ1-1; D remains unclear. Germline V gene sequence: CDR1 MGHDK, CDR2 SYGVNS. The CDR3 totals 12 residues. The V and J ends lost 6 bases and 6 bases respectively, with 11 bases between them.

V is TRBV7-8 and J is TRBJ2-3; 7 nucleotides line up with TRBD2. This CDR3 has 18 residues. The ends lost 6 bases at V and 4 bases at J; junction bases unmatched: 19. Germline-derived CDR1 and CDR2 are SGHVS and FQNEAQ. The CDR3 reads CASSLSFKHSGKADTQYF. The CDR3 nucleotides read TGTGCCAGCAGTCTCTCTTTTAAGCACAGCGGGAAGGCAGATACGCAGTATTTT.

This clonotype was recorded a few times. V gene TRBV5-4 combines with J gene TRBJ2-3, with D uncertain. V was pared by 3 bases and J by 5 bases, with 4 bases between. Germline lookup yields CDR1 SGHNT and CDR2 YYREEE (reference sequence). This CDR3 contains 11 residues. In DNA form, the CDR3 reads TGTGCCAGCAGCTCTCAAGATACGCAGTATTTT. Protein: CASSSQDTQYF.

This clonotype was observed a handful of times. The CDR3, as DNA: TGTGCCAGCAGCCCAAACGCTGGGGCCAACGTCCTGACTTTC. It specifies CASSPNAGANVLTF. The chain uses TRBV7-3 and TRBJ2-6, with D uncertain. The V end was cut by 5 bases, the J end by 2 bases, with 7 bases between. Germline CDR1 reads SGHTA; CDR2 reads FQGTGA. This CDR3 region has 14 residues.